The 25 T cell receptor beta chains in this list originate from one sample, sequenced in a study of low-dose radiotherapy and immunotherapy resistance in tumors. With TRAV- and TRBV-specific primers, first-strand cDNA was made, covering the alpha and beta chains. The authors amplified TCRs for 15 to 25 PCR cycles with a constant-region primer and a V-primer adapter. TCRdb called the reads again in MiXCR, with one record for every CDR3 protein. Of about 58,000 distinct CDR3 sequences listed, about 23% are singletons. Time point denoted: after trial treatment. Treatment given: LDRT plus nivolumab, ipilimumab, low-dose cyclophosphamide and aspirin (RACIN trial). The sample here was PBMCs, taken after low-dose radiotherapy plus immunotherapy. These receptor sequences come from a male donor with prostate cancer.

The V and J genes are TRBV29-1 and TRBJ2-7, with D maybe TRBD2 (6 bases). CDR3 length: 14 amino acids. The germline V and J ends were trimmed by 0 bases and 10 bases, with 19 bases remaining between them. Germline V lookup: CDR1 SQVTM, CDR2 ANQGSEA. This CDR3 is CSVEDTSCFGEQYF. The CDR3 nucleotides are TGCAGCGTTGAAGATACTAGCTGTTTTGGAGAACAGTACTTC.

This clonotype was seen many times. The rearrangement links TRBV7-3 to TRBJ2-7; unclear D gene. The CDR3 has 13 amino acids. The germline V and J ends were trimmed by 5 bases and 6 bases, with 14 bases remaining between them. Germline V gene sequence: CDR1 SGHTA, CDR2 FQGTGA. As DNA, the CDR3 is TGTGCCAGCAGCCCGGACGGCTTTGGCGAGCAGTACTTC. Amino acids: CASSPDGFGEQYF.

The chain joins TRBV6-5 to TRBJ2-1; no clear D. CDR1 and CDR2 from the germline V gene are MNHEY and SVGAGI. V dropped 2 bases and J dropped 1 base, with 9 bases sitting between them. The CDR3 consists of 15 residues. The DNA for the CDR3 is TGTGCCAGCAGTTACGAAGTTAATTCCTACAATGAGCAGTTCTTC. Residues: CASSYEVNSYNEQFF.

This clonotype was detected ten times or more. The chain links TRBV20-1 to TRBJ2-7, with D perhaps given as TRBD1 or TRBD2 (5 bases each). V was pared by 0 bases and J by 2 bases, with 14 bases between. Germline loops: CDR1 DFQATT, CDR2 SNEGSKA (reference sequence). The CDR3 runs to 15 residues. The CDR3 DNA is TGCAGTGCTAGAGATAGCGACAGCCTTACCTACGAGCAGTACTTC. This codes for CSARDSDSLTYEQYF.

Ten or more counts support this clonotype. The chain recombines TRBV19 with TRBJ1-4; D call uncertain. Germline loops: CDR1 LNHDA, CDR2 SQIVND (reference sequence). The CDR3 runs 15 residues. The V end lost 3 bases, the J end lost 0 bases, and 8 bases lay between the germline ends. CDR3 amino acids: CASSISATTNEKLFF. The CDR3 DNA is TGTGCCAGTAGTATCAGCGCTACAACTAATGAAAAACTGTTTTTT.

This clonotype was found many times. This chain links TRBV12-3 or TRBV12-4 with TRBJ1-3; D gene uncertain. This CDR3 has 14 amino acids. Trimming left V 3 bases short and J 0 bases short, with 6 bases between. The CDR3 reads CASSFTVSGNTIYF. In DNA, the CDR3 is TGTGCCAGCAGTTTTACAGTCTCTGGAAACACCATATATTTT.

This clonotype was seen a single time. V and J are TRBV15 and TRBJ1-2; D is ambiguous. Trimming shortened V by 1 base and J by 3 bases, and 9 bases separated the two germline ends. The length of the CDR3 is 14 residues. Germline loops: CDR1 LNHNV, CDR2 YYDKDF (reference sequence). The CDR3 reads CATSRALEDYGYTF. The CDR3 coding sequence is TGTGCCACCAGCAGAGCCTTAGAGGACTATGGCTACACCTTC.

This clonotype was counted only a few times. The V call is TRBV7-3, the J call TRBJ1-1; tentatively, D is TRBD1 (5 bases). The germline gives CDR1 SGHTA, CDR2 FQGTGA. The V end was cut by 5 bases, the J end by 3 bases, with 10 bases between. The CDR3 has 13 amino acids. The CDR3 nucleotides read TGTGCCAGCAGCCCTGGGACGGACACTGAAGCTTTCTTT. This sequence encodes CASSPGTDTEAFF.

At least ten counts were recorded for this clonotype. This sequence joins TRBV14 and TRBJ1-2, with D perhaps TRBD1 (5 bases). Deletions cut 1 base from V and 11 bases from J, with 20 bases between. Germline-derived CDR1 and CDR2 are SGHDN and FVKESK. The CDR3 is 15 residues long. The CDR3, as DNA: TGTGCCAGCAGCCAAGCGGCAGGGTCAGGAAGCAAGTACACCTTC. It is translated as CASSQAAGSGSKYTF.

This chain links TRBV28 with TRBJ2-1; weak D call: TRBD2 (5 bases). Trimming stripped 6 bases from V and 10 bases from J, with 13 bases between. The CDR3 covers 12 residues. CDR1 MDHEN and CDR2 SYDVKM come from the germline V gene. The CDR3, as DNA: TGTGCCAGCAGGCTGGCCCCGGGGGAGCAGTTCTTC. Encoded protein: CASRLAPGEQFF.

In its sample, this clonotype was seen many times. The J gene is TRBJ1-1, the V gene TRBV2; D gene ambiguous. The CDR3 consists of 12 residues. Germline V lookup: CDR1 SNHLY, CDR2 FYNNEI. Trimming removed 6 bases at V and 6 bases at J, with 11 bases between. CDR3: CASRGDGAEAFF. The CDR3, as DNA: TGTGCCAGCAGGGGTGATGGGGCTGAAGCTTTCTTT.

This clonotype came up many times. The genes are TRBV2 and TRBJ2-3; no reliable D call. Trimming cost V 2 bases and J 8 bases, with 14 bases left between them. Germline V gives CDR1 SNHLY, CDR2 FYNNEI. The CDR3 spans 14 residues. CDR3 loop: CASSESRSVGTQYF. CDR3 in DNA: TGTGCCAGCAGTGAAAGTCGGTCCGTTGGTACGCAGTATTTT. The full variable domain, with the rest looked up from reference TRBV2 and TRBJ2-3, is EPEVTQTPSHQVTQMGQEVILRCVPISNHLYFYWYRQILGQKVEFLVSFYNNEISEKSEIFDDQFSVERPDGSNFTLKIRSTKLEDSAMYFCASSESRSVGTQYFGPGTRLTVL.

This clonotype was observed at least ten times. The chain combines TRBV5-1 with TRBJ2-5; no clear D. The CDR3 spans 12 residues. With 0 bases removed from V and 4 bases from J, the gap between germline ends came to 4 bases. Germline V gene data show CDR1 as SGHRS and CDR2 as YFSETQ. CDR3 DNA sequence: TGCGCCAGCAGCTTGGCTCTAGAGACCCAGTACTTC. This gives the protein CASSLALETQYF.

This clonotype occurred many times. The gene calls are TRBV30 and TRBJ1-2; D is ambiguous. CDR3 length equals 12 residues. CDR1 GTSNPN and CDR2 SVGIG come from the germline V gene (reference sequence). V was cut by 0 bases and J by 8 bases, with 10 bases left in between. CDR3 nucleotide sequence: TGTGCCTGGAGTGTTACCCGGTCGGGCTACACCTTC. Protein sequence: CAWSVTRSGYTF. The variable domain in full, with the rest retrieved from reference TRBV30 and TRBJ1-2, is SQTIHQWPATLVQPVGSPLSLECTVEGTSNPNLYWYRQAAGRGLQLLFYSVGIGQISSEVPQNLSASRPQDRQFILSSKKLLLSDSGFYLCAWSVTRSGYTFGSGTRLTVV.

This clonotype was seen at least ten times. The chain employs TRBV27 and TRBJ1-2, with no clear D. There are 14 residues in the CDR3. V lost 4 bases and J 3 bases, leaving 12 bases between the germline ends. CDR1 is MNHEY, CDR2 SMNVEV, per germline (reference sequence). In DNA form, the CDR3 reads TGTGCCAGCAGTTCCCTCTCGGGGTACTATGGCTACACCTTC. This codes for CASSSLSGYYGYTF.

This clonotype has ten or more counts. This chain joins TRBV9 and TRBJ2-7; the match to TRBD2 covers 9 bases. This CDR3 has 16 amino acids. Germline V gene lookup returns CDR1 SGDLS and CDR2 YYNGEE. The J segment lost 2 bases and the V segment lost 0 bases, leaving 6 bases of the junction unmatched. The CDR3 DNA is TGTGCCAGCAGCGTAGGAAGCGGGGGGTTCCCCTACGAGCAGTACTTC. Translating gives CASSVGSGGFPYEQYF.

This clonotype was observed at least ten times. The rearrangement joins TRBV6-2 or TRBV6-3 to TRBJ1-4; 7 bases map to TRBD1. Germline assignment: CDR1 MNHEY and CDR2 SVGEGT. The CDR3 extends over 13 amino acids. After removal of 11 bases from V and 4 bases from J, the junction contained 7 bases not matched to a gene. DNA of the CDR3: TGTGCCTCCTCGGGACAGATTAATGAAAAACTGTTTTTT. Translated, it gives CASSGQINEKLFF.

About this clonotype: This is likely an artifact of a read error, given a far larger clone one base away. The chain recombines TRBV7-1 with TRBJ2-7, with TRBD2 matching 10 bases. TRBV7-1 is an open reading frame whose function is uncertain. Losses at the gene ends were 3 bases for V and 7 bases for J; bases not matched to a gene: 12. The CDR3 length is 16 residues. CDR3 in DNA: TGTGCCAGCAGCTCTACTAGCGGGGCCCCGGGTAATGAGCAGTACTTC. Its translation is CASSSTSGAPGNEQYF.

This clonotype occurred many times. This chain joins TRBV19 and TRBJ2-3, with 7 bases identical to TRBD2. This CDR3 is built from 12 residues. The germline CDR1 and CDR2 sequences are LNHDA and SQIVND (reference sequence). J was trimmed by 8 bases and V by 5 bases; bases with no gene match: 4. CDR3 region: CASSSGGGTQYF. DNA for the CDR3: TGTGCCAGTAGTTCTGGGGGGGGTACGCAGTATTTT.

This clonotype was seen many times. This rearrangement joins TRBV24-1 to TRBJ2-7; TRBD1 agrees at 10 bases. There are 15 residues in the CDR3. The junction had 6 bases not matched to a gene; V was cut back by 6 bases and J by 2 bases. The germline CDR1 and CDR2 sequences are KGHDR and SFDVKD. This chain's CDR3 is CATSPGTGAPYEQYF. In DNA form, the CDR3 reads TGTGCCACCAGTCCAGGGACAGGGGCACCCTACGAGCAGTACTTC.

A remark on this clonotype: This sequence is one base from a far larger clone and is likely a read error. This chain joins TRBV5-3 and TRBJ2-4; D uncertain. TRBV5-3 is an ORF for which the function is uncertain. The CDR3 spans 15 residues. The CDR3 bases are TGTGCCAGCAGCTTGGAACTGGGCTCCTACAATGAGCAGTACTTC. Translated: CASSLELGSYNEQYF.

This clonotype was seen repeatedly, ten times or more. This chain links TRBV7-2 with TRBJ2-3; D is uncertain. Germline CDR1 and CDR2: SGHTA and FQGNSA. Trimming shortened V by 2 bases and J by 1 base, and 28 bases separated the two germline ends. CDR3 length equals 21 residues. The chain's CDR3 is CASSLRAGTVHADGRTDTQYF. The DNA of the CDR3 is TGTGCCAGCAGCTTAAGGGCAGGAACGGTCCACGCCGACGGGCGCACAGATACGCAGTATTTT.

The count of this clonotype is one. The V call is TRBV27, the J call TRBJ2-3; 11 positions match TRBD1. Germline lookup yields CDR1 MNHEY and CDR2 SMNVEV (reference sequence). V was pared by 5 bases and J by 7 bases, with 5 bases of the junction left unmatched. This CDR3 is 14 amino acids long. The chain's CDR3 is CASSPGQGGYTQYF. The CDR3 nucleotides read TGTGCCAGCAGTCCGGGACAGGGGGGGTATACGCAGTATTTT.

This clonotype was picked up many times. The chain couples TRBV19 to TRBJ2-6, with D hard to call. This CDR3 region has 15 residues. Germline V CDR1 and CDR2: LNHDA, SQIVND (reference sequence). Trimming removed 7 bases from V and 0 bases from J, with 10 bases in between. The CDR3 region has the DNA TGTGCCAGTAACCAAGGTCCCTCTGGGGCCAACGTCCTGACTTTC. Residues: CASNQGPSGANVLTF.

This chain links TRBV27 with TRBJ2-3; maybe TRBD1 (7 bases). The V end was cut by 6 bases, the J end by 15 bases, with 31 bases between. CDR1 MNHEY and CDR2 SMNVEV come from the germline V gene (reference sequence). CDR3 length equals 16 residues. The CDR3 region is CASSVRGAQTPTTPYF. The CDR3 bases are TGTGCCAGCAGCGTCAGGGGGGCCCAAACACCGACAACGCCCTATTTT.